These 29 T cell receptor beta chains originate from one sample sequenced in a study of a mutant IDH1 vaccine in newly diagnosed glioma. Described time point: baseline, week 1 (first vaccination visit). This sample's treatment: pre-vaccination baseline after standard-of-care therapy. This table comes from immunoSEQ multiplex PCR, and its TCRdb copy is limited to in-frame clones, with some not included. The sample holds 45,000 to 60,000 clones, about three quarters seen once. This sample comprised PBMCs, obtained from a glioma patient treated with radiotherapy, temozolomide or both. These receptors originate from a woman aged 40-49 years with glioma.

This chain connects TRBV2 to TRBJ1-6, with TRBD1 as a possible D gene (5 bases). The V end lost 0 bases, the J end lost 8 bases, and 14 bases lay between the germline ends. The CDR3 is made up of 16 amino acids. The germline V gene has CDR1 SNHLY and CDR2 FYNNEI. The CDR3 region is CASSEALLGGDSPLHF. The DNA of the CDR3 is TGTGCCAGCAGTGAAGCGCTTCTTGGGGGGGATTCACCCCTCCACTTT.

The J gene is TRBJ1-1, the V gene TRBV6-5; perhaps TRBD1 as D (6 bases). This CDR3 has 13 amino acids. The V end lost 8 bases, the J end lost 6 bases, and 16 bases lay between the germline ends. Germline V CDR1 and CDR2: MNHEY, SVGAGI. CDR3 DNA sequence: TGTGCCAGCCTAAATTACGGGGGGCCTGAAGCTTTCTTT. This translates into CASLNYGGPEAFF.

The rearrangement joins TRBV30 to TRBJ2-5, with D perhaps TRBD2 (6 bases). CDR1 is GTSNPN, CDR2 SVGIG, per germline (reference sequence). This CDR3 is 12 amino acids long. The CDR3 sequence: CARRGGQETQYF. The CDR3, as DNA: TGTGCTCGGAGGGGTGGGCAAGAGACCCAGTACTTC. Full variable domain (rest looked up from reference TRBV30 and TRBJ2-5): SQTIHQWPATLVQPVGSPLSLECTVEGTSNPNLYWYRQAAGRGLQLLFYSVGIGQISSEVPQNLSASRPQDRQFILSSKKLLLSDSGFYLCARRGGQETQYFGPGTRLLVL.

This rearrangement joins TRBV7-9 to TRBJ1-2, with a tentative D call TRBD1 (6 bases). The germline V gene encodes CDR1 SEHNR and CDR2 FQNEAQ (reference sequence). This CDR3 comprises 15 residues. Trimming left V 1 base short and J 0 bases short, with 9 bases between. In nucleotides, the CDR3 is TGTGCCAGCAGCTTAGTGCCAGGGGCTAACTATGGCTACACCTTC. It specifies CASSLVPGANYGYTF.

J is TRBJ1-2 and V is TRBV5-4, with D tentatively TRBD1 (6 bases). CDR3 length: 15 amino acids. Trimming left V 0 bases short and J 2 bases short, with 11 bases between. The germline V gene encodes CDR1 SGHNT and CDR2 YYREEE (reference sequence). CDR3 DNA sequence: TGTGCCAGCAGCTTGGCCGGAGGGACAAACTATGGCTACACCTTC. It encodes CASSLAGGTNYGYTF.

As DNA, the CDR3 is TGTGCCAGCAGCTTGGGGACTAGCGGGGGGACGTCGCAGTATTTT. It translates to CASSLGTSGGTSQYF. The J gene is TRBJ2-3, the V gene TRBV5-6; 14 positions match TRBD2. Germline values: CDR1 SGHDT, CDR2 YYEEEE. With V trimmed by 0 bases and J by 10 bases, 4 bases remained unmatched. CDR3 length: 15 amino acids.

CDR3 residues: CASSLEGLSSGNTIYF. CDR3 nucleotide sequence: TGCGCCAGCAGCTTGGAGGGACTAAGCTCTGGAAACACCATATATTTT. The chain employs TRBV5-1 and TRBJ1-3, with D possibly being TRBD1 (5 bases). V was trimmed by 0 bases and J by 0 bases, leaving 10 bases between them. Germline assignment: CDR1 SGHRS and CDR2 YFSETQ. This CDR3 spans 16 amino acids.

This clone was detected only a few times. CDR3 sequence: CASSPPSGRRKGGELFF. The CDR3 region has the DNA TGTGCCAGCAGCCCCCCATCGGGAAGGAGGAAAGGCGGGGAGCTGTTTTTT. V gene TRBV7-9 combines with J gene TRBJ2-2, with D perhaps TRBD2 (5 bases). Trimming took off 5 bases at V and 7 bases at J, with 23 bases between the two ends. The CDR3 consists of 17 residues. The germline V gene encodes CDR1 SEHNR and CDR2 FQNEAQ (reference sequence).

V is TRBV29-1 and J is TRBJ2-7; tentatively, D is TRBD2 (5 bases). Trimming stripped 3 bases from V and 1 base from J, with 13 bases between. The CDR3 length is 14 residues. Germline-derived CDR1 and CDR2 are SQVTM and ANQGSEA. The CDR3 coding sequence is TGCAGCGTTGAGGGCCCCCGGGGATCCTACGAGCAGTACTTC. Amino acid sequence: CSVEGPRGSYEQYF.

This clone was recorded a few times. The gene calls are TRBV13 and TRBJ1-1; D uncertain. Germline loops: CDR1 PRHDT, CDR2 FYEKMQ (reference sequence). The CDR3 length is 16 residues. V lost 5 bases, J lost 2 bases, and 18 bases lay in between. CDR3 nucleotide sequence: TGTGCCAGCAGCCCTATCCGTAATGACGAAAACACTGAAGCTTTCTTT. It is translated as CASSPIRNDENTEAFF.

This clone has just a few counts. In DNA form, the CDR3 reads TGTGCCAGCAGCTTGGACCACCGTGGTGAGCAGTTCTTC. Amino acid sequence: CASSLDHRGEQFF. The chain recombines TRBV5-4 with TRBJ2-1; D not resolved. Germline CDR1 is SGHNT and CDR2 is YYREEE (reference sequence). The V end was cut by 0 bases, the J end by 9 bases, with 10 bases between. This CDR3 is 13 amino acids long.

Here the CDR3 DNA reads TGTGCCAGCGGCCTGAACCGAGGCCAGCCCCAGCATTTT. Protein sequence: CASGLNRGQPQHF. The chain couples TRBV6-1 to TRBJ1-5; D unclear. The length of the CDR3 is 13 residues. The germline V gene encodes CDR1 MNHNS and CDR2 SASEGT. The germline V and J ends were trimmed by 8 bases and 7 bases, with 15 bases remaining between them.

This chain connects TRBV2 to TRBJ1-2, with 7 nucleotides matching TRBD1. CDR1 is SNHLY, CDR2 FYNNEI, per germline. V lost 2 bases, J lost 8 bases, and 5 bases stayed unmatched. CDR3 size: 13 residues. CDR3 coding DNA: TGTGCCAGCAGTGAATGGGGGACAGTCGGCTACACCTTC. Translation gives CASSEWGTVGYTF. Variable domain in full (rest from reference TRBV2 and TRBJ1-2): EPEVTQTPSHQVTQMGQEVILRCVPISNHLYFYWYRQILGQKVEFLVSFYNNEISEKSEIFDDQFSVERPDGSNFTLKIRSTKLEDSAMYFCASSEWGTVGYTFGSGTRLTVV.

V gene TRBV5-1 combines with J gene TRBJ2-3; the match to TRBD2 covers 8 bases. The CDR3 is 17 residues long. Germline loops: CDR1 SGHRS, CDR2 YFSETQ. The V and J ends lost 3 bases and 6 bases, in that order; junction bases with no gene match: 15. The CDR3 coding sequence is TGCGCCAGCAGCTCCAGCCCCAACCGGGGGGGATACGATACGCAGTATTTT. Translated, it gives CASSSSPNRGGYDTQYF.

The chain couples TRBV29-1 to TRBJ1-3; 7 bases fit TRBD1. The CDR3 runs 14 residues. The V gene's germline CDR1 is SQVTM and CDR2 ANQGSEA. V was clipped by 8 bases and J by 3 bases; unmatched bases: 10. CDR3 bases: TGCAGCACAGATGACAGGGTAAATGGAAACACCATATATTTT. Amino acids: CSTDDRVNGNTIYF.

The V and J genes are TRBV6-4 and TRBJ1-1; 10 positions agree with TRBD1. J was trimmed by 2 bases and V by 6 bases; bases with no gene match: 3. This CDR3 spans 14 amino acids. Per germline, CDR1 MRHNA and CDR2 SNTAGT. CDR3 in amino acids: CASSRDRGNTEAFF. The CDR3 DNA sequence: TGTGCCAGCAGCCGGGACAGGGGTAACACTGAAGCTTTCTTT.

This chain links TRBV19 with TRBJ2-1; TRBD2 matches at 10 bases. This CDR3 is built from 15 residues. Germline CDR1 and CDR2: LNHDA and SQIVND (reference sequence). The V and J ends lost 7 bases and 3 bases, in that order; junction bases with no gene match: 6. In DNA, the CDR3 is TGTGCCAGTACCCTGACTAGCGGGTTCTACAATGAGCAGTTCTTC. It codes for CASTLTSGFYNEQFF.

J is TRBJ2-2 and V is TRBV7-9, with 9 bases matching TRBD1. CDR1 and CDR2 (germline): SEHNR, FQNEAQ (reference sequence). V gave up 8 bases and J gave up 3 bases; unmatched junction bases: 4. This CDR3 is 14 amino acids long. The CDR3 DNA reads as TGTGCCAGCTCCTACAGGGGGCACACCGGGGAGCTGTTTTTT. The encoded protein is CASSYRGHTGELFF.

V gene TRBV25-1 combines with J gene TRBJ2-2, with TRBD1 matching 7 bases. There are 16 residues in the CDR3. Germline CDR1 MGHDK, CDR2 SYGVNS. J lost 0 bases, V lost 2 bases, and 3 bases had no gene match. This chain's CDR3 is CASSELDRANTGELFF. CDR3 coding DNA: TGTGCCAGCAGTGAACTCGACAGGGCGAACACCGGGGAGCTGTTTTTT. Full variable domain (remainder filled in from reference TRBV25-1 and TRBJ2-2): EADIYQTPRYLVIGTGKKITLECSQTMGHDKMYWYQQDPGMELHLIHYSYGVNSTEKGDLSSESTVSRIRTEHFPLTLESARPSHTSQYLCASSELDRANTGELFFGEGSRLTVL.

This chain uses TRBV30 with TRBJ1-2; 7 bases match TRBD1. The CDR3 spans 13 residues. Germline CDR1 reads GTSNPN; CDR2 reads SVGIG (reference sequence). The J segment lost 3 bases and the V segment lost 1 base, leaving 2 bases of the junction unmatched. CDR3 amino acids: CAWSGQGDYGYTF. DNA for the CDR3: TGTGCCTGGAGTGGGCAGGGGGACTATGGCTACACCTTC.

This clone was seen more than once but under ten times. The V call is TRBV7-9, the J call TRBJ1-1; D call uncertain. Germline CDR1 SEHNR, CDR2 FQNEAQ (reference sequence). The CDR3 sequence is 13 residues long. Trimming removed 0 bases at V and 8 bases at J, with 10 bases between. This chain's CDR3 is CASSLAQRGEAFF. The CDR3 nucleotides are TGTGCCAGCAGCTTAGCGCAAAGAGGGGAAGCTTTCTTT.

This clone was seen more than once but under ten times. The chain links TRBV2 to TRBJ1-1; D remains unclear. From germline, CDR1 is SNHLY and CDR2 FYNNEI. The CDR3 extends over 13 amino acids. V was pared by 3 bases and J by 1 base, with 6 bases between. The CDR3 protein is CASSDMGNTEAFF. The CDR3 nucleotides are TGTGCCAGCAGTGATATGGGGAACACTGAAGCTTTCTTT.

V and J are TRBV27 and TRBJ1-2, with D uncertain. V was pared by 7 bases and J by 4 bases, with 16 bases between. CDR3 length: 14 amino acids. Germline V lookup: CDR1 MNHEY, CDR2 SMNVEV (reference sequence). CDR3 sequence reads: CASTTMAGIYGYTF. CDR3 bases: TGTGCCAGCACCACGATGGCGGGGATCTATGGCTACACCTTC.

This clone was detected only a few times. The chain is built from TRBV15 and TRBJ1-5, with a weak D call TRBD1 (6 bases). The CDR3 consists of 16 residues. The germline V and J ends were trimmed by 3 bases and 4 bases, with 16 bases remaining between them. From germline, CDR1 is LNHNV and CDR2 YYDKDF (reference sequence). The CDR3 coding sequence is TGTGCCACCAGCAGTCGCCCGGGGAGGGGGAATCAGCCCCAGCATTTT. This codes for CATSSRPGRGNQPQHF.

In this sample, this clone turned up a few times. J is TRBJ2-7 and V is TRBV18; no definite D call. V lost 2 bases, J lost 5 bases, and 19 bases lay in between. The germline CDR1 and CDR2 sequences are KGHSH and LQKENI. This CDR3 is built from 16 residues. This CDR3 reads CASSPRGARGEDEQYF. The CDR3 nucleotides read TGTGCCAGCTCACCAAGAGGCGCGAGAGGAGAAGACGAGCAGTACTTC.

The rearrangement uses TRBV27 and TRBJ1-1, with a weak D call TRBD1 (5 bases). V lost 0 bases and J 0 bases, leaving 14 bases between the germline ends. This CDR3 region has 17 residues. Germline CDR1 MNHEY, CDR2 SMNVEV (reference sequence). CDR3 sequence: CASSLSGGLLMNTEAFF. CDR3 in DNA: TGTGCCAGCAGTTTATCCGGGGGACTCCTTATGAACACTGAAGCTTTCTTT.

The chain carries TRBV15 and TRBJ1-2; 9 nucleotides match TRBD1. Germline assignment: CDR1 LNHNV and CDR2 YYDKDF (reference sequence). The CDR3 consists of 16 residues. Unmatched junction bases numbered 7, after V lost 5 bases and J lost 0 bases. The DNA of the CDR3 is TGTGCCACCAGCCCGGGACAGGGCATCGCTAACTATGGCTACACCTTC. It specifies CATSPGQGIANYGYTF.

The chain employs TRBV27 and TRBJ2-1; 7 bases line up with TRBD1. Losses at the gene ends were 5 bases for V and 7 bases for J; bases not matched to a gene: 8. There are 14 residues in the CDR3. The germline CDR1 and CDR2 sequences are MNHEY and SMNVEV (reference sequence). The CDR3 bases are TGTGCCAGCAGTCCCTGGACAGGCGGGAATGAGCAGTTCTTC. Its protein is CASSPWTGGNEQFF.

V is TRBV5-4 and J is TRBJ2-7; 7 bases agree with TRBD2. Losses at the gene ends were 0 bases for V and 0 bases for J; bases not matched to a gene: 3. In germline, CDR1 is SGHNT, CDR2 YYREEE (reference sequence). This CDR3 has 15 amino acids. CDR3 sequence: CASSLGAGDSYEQYF. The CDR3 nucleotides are TGTGCCAGCAGCTTGGGGGCGGGGGACTCCTACGAGCAGTACTTC.